This TCR beta chain was recovered during a study of T cells after yellow fever vaccination. TCRdb itself ran the 5' RACE reads through MiXCR, one entry per CDR3 protein. The sample carries about 340,000 distinct CDR3 sequences, approximately 3.9% recorded once. The CDR3 spans 18 residues. The sample here was PBMCs, taken 5 days after the yellow fever booster vaccination. V usage is TRBV1 and J usage is TRBJ2-2; no DNA check was done on the table's D call, TRBD2. TRBV1 is listed as a pseudogene. The sequence came from a man between 18 and 35 years old who received the YFV17D yellow fever vaccine. CDR3 in amino acids: CTSSHPRTSGGEDGELFF. For the CDR3, the DNA is TGCACCAGCAGCCATCCCAGGACTAGCGGGGGTGAAGACGGGGAGCTGTTTTTT.